This record looks at one TCR beta chain sequence and its context. No antigen is known for it. TCRdb's copy holds only in-frame clones and misses some; the assay was immunoSEQ multiplex PCR. The table shows about 1,900,000 clones, with about 95% occurring only once. This sample was included in a study of shared clonotypes between healthy human individuals. Study-wide results and caveats: Only blood underwent sampling, and tissue repertoires likely differ. The study found 4.5% to 6% of naive CD4 clonotypes shared across a handful of donors.

Germline values: CDR1 MNHEY, CDR2 SMNVEV (reference sequence). V was cut by 3 bases and J by 5 bases, with 13 bases left in between. CDR3 size: 14 residues. The naive CD8 population came from CD45RO-negative cells selected for CCR7, without terminally differentiated effector memory CD45RA+ cells. The receptor comes from a man in his late teens or twenties in good health. The source material was naive CD8+ T cells sorted from blood. The rearrangement uses TRBV27 and TRBJ1-2; the D gene is possibly TRBD1 (5 bases). CDR3 amino acids: CASSLVGTSYGYTF. In DNA, the CDR3 is TGTGCCAGCAGTTTGGTGGGGACTTCATATGGCTACACCTTC.